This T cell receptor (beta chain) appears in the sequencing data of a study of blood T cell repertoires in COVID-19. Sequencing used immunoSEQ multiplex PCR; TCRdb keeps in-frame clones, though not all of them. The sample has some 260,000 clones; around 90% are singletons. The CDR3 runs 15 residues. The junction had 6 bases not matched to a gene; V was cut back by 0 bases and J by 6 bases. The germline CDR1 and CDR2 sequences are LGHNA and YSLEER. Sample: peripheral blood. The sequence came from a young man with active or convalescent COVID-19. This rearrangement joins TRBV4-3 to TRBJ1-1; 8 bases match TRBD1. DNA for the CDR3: TGCGCCAGCAGCCAAGATTTAAGACAGGGGTCTGAAGCTTTCTTT. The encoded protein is CASSQDLRQGSEAFF.